This T cell receptor (beta chain) was sequenced in a study of blood T cells in healthy people across ages. General study findings and limits: Across the age range, TCR beta diversity per million T cells fell in a roughly linear way. Since the PBMCs were unsorted, naive and antigen-experienced cells could not be conclusively compared. Unknown donor CMV status possibly confounded expanded clonotype changes.

It was with a sample-barcoded 5' primer and a J-beta primer mix that a second PCR of roughly 7 to 12 cycles was run. Tagging of each cDNA molecule was performed by a template-switch adaptor with 12 random nucleotides. TCRdb redid the calling of the 5' RACE reads with MiXCR, one entry per CDR3 protein. The repertoire holds about 720,000 distinct CDR3 sequences, with about a fifth as singletons. A word on this clonotype: Its cognate antigen is unknown.

The V and J ends lost 6 bases and 7 bases, in that order; junction bases with no gene match: 11. The CDR3 spans 14 residues. The receptor was isolated from a man between 65 and 79 years old in good health. The rearrangement uses TRBV12-3 or TRBV12-4 and TRBJ1-1; 7 bases agree with TRBD1. The specimen sequenced was blood. CDR3 amino acids: CASSRQPPGGEAFF. CDR3 nucleotides: TGTGCCAGCAGCAGACAGCCCCCAGGGGGTGAAGCTTTCTTT.